A selection of T cell receptor beta chains follows, all from one sample in a study of Graves' ophthalmopathy and Graves' hyperthyroidism. One entry per CDR3 protein results from TCRdb running MiXCR on the multiplex PCR reads. The sample lists approximately 500,000 distinct CDR3 sequences, around 15% occurring once. The sample taken for sequencing was blood. The receptors here all came from a woman in her thirties with Graves' ophthalmopathy. Both conserved end residues are part of each CDR3. Fields, in order: clone size, V gene, D gene, J gene, CDR3 protein, CDR3 DNA. D genes are given only for firm matches. Expanded clones get a size class; other rows say once, few or many, or leave the size out.

size: few; V: TRBV3-1; D: -; J: TRBJ1-2; CDR3: CASTPQFVGGQRDHGYTF; DNA: TGTGCCAGCACCCCCCAATTTGTCGGGGGCCAGAGAGACCATGGCTACACCTTC
size: few; V: TRBV19; D: -; J: TRBJ2-2; CDR3: CATRDSRNTGELFF; DNA: TGTGCCACCCGGGATAGCCGGAACACCGGGGAGCTGTTTTTT
size: many; V: TRBV12-3/TRBV12-4; D: -; J: TRBJ1-1; CDR3: CASSPRGGGTEAFF; DNA: TGTGCCAGCAGTCCCCGCGGAGGGGGCACTGAAGCTTTCTTT
size: once; V: TRBV12-3/TRBV12-4; D: -; J: TRBJ2-7; CDR3: CASRAGHSSYEQYF; DNA: TGTGCCAGCAGGGCGGGACACAGCTCCTACGAGCAGTACTTC
size: many; V: TRBV6-5; D: -; J: TRBJ1-2; CDR3: CASSSPRDGNYGYTF; DNA: TGTGCCAGCAGTTCCCCTCGGGACGGGAACTATGGCTACACCTTC
size: many; V: TRBV3-1; D: -; J: TRBJ2-7; CDR3: CASSQVLPGLNRYEQYF; DNA: TGTGCCAGCAGCCAAGTACTGCCGGGACTTAACCGCTACGAGCAGTACTTC
size: many; V: TRBV5-6; D: -; J: TRBJ1-5; CDR3: CASSLRGWAQPQHF; DNA: TGTGCCAGCAGCTTGAGGGGTTGGGCTCAGCCCCAGCATTTT
size: -; V: TRBV4-1; D: TRBD1; J: TRBJ2-5; CDR3: CASSQEGTVQETQYF; DNA: TGCGCCAGCAGCCAAGAGGGGACAGTTCAAGAGACCCAGTACTTC
size: many; V: TRBV4-1; D: -; J: TRBJ2-4; CDR3: CASSPTANLAKNIQYF; DNA: TGCGCCAGCAGCCCTACCGCAAACCTAGCCAAAAACATTCAGTACTTC
size: -; V: TRBV12-3/TRBV12-4; D: -; J: TRBJ1-2; CDR3: CASSPQTVDGYTF; DNA: TGTGCCAGCAGTCCCCAGACAGTGGATGGCTACACCTTC
size: many; V: TRBV18; D: TRBD1; J: TRBJ2-7; CDR3: CASSRGQGFYEQYF; DNA: TGTGCCAGCTCACGGGGACAGGGATTCTACGAGCAGTACTTC
size: -; V: TRBV6-1; D: TRBD1; J: TRBJ2-7; CDR3: CANKKAGNRGSYEQYF; DNA: TGTGCCAACAAAAAAGCCGGAAACAGGGGAAGCTACGAGCAGTACTTC
size: many; V: TRBV6-1; D: -; J: TRBJ1-6; CDR3: CASSERGNSYNSPLHF; DNA: TGTGCCAGCAGCGAGCGGGGAAACTCCTATAATTCACCCCTCCACTTT
size: many; V: TRBV12-3/TRBV12-4; D: TRBD2; J: TRBJ2-7; CDR3: CASSLDPAGEQYF; DNA: TGTGCCAGCAGTTTAGACCCAGCGGGGGAGCAGTACTTC
size: -; V: TRBV7-3; D: TRBD2; J: TRBJ2-7; CDR3: CASSFLAGPTYEQYF; DNA: TGTGCCAGCAGCTTTTTAGCGGGGCCGACCTACGAGCAGTACTTC
size: many; V: TRBV12-3/TRBV12-4; D: -; J: TRBJ2-7; CDR3: CASSPTGRPYEQYF; DNA: TGTGCCAGCAGTCCAACGGGACGGCCCTACGAGCAGTACTTC
size: -; V: TRBV19; D: -; J: TRBJ1-2; CDR3: CASTARVSGYTF; DNA: TGTGCCAGTACCGCCCGGGTCTCTGGCTACACCTTC
size: -; V: TRBV6-1; D: -; J: TRBJ1-2; CDR3: CASSEVDAYYGYTF; DNA: TGTGCCAGCAGTGAAGTCGACGCCTACTATGGCTACACCTTC
size: many; V: TRBV12-5; D: -; J: TRBJ1-1; CDR3: CASGLVVGTNTEAFF; DNA: TGTGCTAGTGGTTTGGTAGTGGGAACTAACACTGAAGCTTTCTTT
size: many; V: TRBV30; D: -; J: TRBJ2-5; CDR3: CAGALSQETQYF; DNA: TGTGCCGGGGCATTGTCCCAAGAGACCCAGTACTTC